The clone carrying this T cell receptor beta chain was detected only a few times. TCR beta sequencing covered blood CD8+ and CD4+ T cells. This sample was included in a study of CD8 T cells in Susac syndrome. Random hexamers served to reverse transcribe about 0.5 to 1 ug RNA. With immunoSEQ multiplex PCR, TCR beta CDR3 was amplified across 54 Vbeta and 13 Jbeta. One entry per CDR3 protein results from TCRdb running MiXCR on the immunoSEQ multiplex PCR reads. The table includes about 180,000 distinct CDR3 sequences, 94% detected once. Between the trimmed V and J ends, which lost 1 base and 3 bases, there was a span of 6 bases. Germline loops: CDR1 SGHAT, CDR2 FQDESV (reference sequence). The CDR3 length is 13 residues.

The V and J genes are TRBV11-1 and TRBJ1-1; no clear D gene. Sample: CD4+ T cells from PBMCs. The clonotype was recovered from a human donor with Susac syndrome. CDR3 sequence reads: CASSLETYTEAFF. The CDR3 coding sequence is TGTGCCAGCAGCTTAGAAACATACACTGAAGCTTTCTTT.